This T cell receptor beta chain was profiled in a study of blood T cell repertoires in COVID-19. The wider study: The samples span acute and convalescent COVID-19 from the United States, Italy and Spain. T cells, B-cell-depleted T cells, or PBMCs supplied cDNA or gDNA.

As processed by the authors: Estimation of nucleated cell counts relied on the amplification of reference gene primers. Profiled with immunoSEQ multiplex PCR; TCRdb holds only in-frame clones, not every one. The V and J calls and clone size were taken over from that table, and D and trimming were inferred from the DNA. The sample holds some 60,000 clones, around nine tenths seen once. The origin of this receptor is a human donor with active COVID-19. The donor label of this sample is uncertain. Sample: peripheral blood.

CDR3 residues: CATRPSRDNEQFF. The CDR3 DNA reads TGTGCCACCAGGCCTAGCCGGGACAATGAGCAGTTCTTC. The chain recombines TRBV15 with TRBJ2-1, with D possibly TRBD2 on 5 matching bases. Per the germline V gene, CDR1 is LNHNV and CDR2 is YYDKDF (reference sequence). V was clipped by 6 bases and J by 5 bases, with 11 bases between them. The CDR3 consists of 13 residues.